This entry features one T cell receptor (beta chain) sequence. Its antigen is currently unknown. The data belong to a study of cytomegalovirus exposure and HLA in healthy donors. Germline loops: CDR1 SGHAT, CDR2 FQNNGV. Losses at the gene ends were 4 bases for V and 7 bases for J; bases not matched to a gene: 15. The CDR3 covers 16 residues. Study-wide points: Indistinguishable V segments such as TRBV6-2 and TRBV6-3 were excluded.

Primers: 60 Vbeta forward and 13 Jbeta reverse. Produced via immunoSEQ multiplex PCR; TCRdb's table is partial and in-frame only. The table has 150,000 to 190,000 clones, less than 85% seen once. The sequence was collected from a woman in her forties or fifties in good health and CMV-seropositive. The chain joins TRBV11-2 to TRBJ2-7, with 8 nucleotides matching TRBD1. The sequenced material came from PBMCs. CDR3 in DNA: TGTGCCAGCAGCTCCACGGACAGGGCGGAACTCTGGGAGCAGTACTTC. This gives the protein CASSSTDRAELWEQYF.